Each of the 16 T cell receptor beta chains below was sequenced from the same sample in a study of blood T cell repertoires in COVID-19. TCRdb's copy holds only in-frame clones and misses some; the assay was immunoSEQ multiplex PCR. Here the sample spans fewer than 100,000 clones, around 87% being singletons. Sequencing was performed on peripheral blood. These receptors came from a human donor with acute or convalescent COVID-19. The donor label of this sample is uncertain.

The chain employs TRBV6-1 and TRBJ2-1; D is possibly TRBD2 (6 bases). Germline V gene data show CDR1 as MNHNS and CDR2 as SASEGT. The CDR3 is 15 residues long. V lost 2 bases to trimming and J lost 1 base, with 9 bases between them. The CDR3 loop is CASSERGNSYNEQFF. Here the CDR3 DNA reads TGTGCCAGCAGTGAACGGGGGAATTCCTACAATGAGCAGTTCTTC.

This chain joins TRBV28 and TRBJ1-1; TRBD1 aligns across 11 bases. The germline V gene encodes CDR1 MDHEN and CDR2 SYDVKM. With V trimmed by 1 base and J by 4 bases, 2 bases remained unmatched. The CDR3 is 15 amino acids. The CDR3 protein is CASSLFGQGATEAFF. The CDR3 coding sequence is TGTGCCAGCAGTTTATTTGGACAGGGGGCCACTGAAGCTTTCTTT.

This chain links TRBV7-2 with TRBJ2-2; D is undetermined. There are 15 residues in the CDR3. Germline V gene data show CDR1 as SGHTA and CDR2 as FQGNSA. V lost 3 bases, J lost 3 bases, and 11 bases lay in between. This CDR3 is CASSFAQDHTGELFF. CDR3 bases: TGTGCCAGCAGCTTCGCCCAGGATCACACCGGGGAGCTGTTTTTT.

The chain has TRBV6-5 and TRBJ1-5; 9 bases align to TRBD1. Germline trimming cut 6 bases from V and 2 bases from J; bases unmatched to any gene: 5. The CDR3 runs 15 residues. The germline V gene encodes CDR1 MNHEY and CDR2 SVGAGI. The CDR3 DNA follows: TGTGCCAGCAGGGACAGGGGTGACGGCAATCAGCCCCAGCATTTT. Its translation: CASRDRGDGNQPQHF.

This clone was counted only a few times. CDR3 nucleotides: TGTGCCAGCAGCCAAGATAGGCGGGGGACTGAAGCTTTCTTT. It specifies CASSQDRRGTEAFF. The J gene is TRBJ1-1, the V gene TRBV3-1 (or the pseudogene TRBV3-2); D possibly corresponds to TRBD1 (5 bases). This CDR3 has 14 residues. Germline V gives CDR1 LGHDT, CDR2 YNNKEL (reference sequence). Trimming removed 0 bases from V and 5 bases from J, with 10 bases in between.

The chain is built from TRBV12-3 or TRBV12-4 and TRBJ1-4, with 9 bases that match TRBD1. V lost 5 bases to trimming and J lost 8 bases; unmatched junction nucleotides: 3. CDR3 length: 13 amino acids. CDR3 protein: CASSAGQGEKLFF. The CDR3 nucleotides are TGTGCCAGCAGTGCCGGACAGGGGGAAAAACTGTTTTTT.

This chain uses TRBV6-5 with TRBJ1-2; D call uncertain. V was shortened by 4 bases and J by 5 bases, with 20 bases between the two germline ends. Germline-derived CDR1 and CDR2 are MNHEY and SVGAGI. The CDR3 sequence is 16 residues long. The chain's CDR3 is CASSLEGRGAGYGYTF. The CDR3 region has the DNA TGTGCCAGCAGTTTAGAAGGCCGCGGCGCGGGATATGGCTACACCTTC.

The chain carries TRBV7-2 and TRBJ2-1; D might be TRBD1 (6 bases). Germline V CDR1 and CDR2: SGHTA, FQGNSA. V lost 5 bases, J lost 0 bases, and 11 bases lay in between. CDR3 size: 15 residues. The CDR3 here is CASSQTGNSYNEQFF. The CDR3, as DNA: TGTGCCAGCAGCCAGACAGGTAACTCCTACAATGAGCAGTTCTTC.

The V call is TRBV15, the J call TRBJ2-7, with D possibly TRBD1 on 5 matching bases. Trimming shortened V by 0 bases and J by 2 bases, and 11 bases separated the two germline ends. Germline lookup yields CDR1 LNHNV and CDR2 YYDKDF (reference sequence). This CDR3 comprises 15 residues. CDR3 residues: CATSRDRGRAYEQYF. CDR3 in DNA: TGTGCCACCAGCAGAGATAGGGGCAGGGCCTACGAGCAGTACTTC. Based on the CDR3 plus reference TRBV15 and TRBJ2-7, the full variable domain is DAMVIQNPRYQVTQFGKPVTLSCSQTLNHNVMYWYQQKSSQAPKLLFHYYDKDFNNEADTPDNFQSRRPNTSFCFLDIRSPGLGDTAMYLCATSRDRGRAYEQYFGPGTRLTVT.

CDR3 in amino acids: CAISEGGREGGYTF. CDR3 sequence (DNA): TGTGCCATCAGTGAAGGAGGCAGAGAGGGCGGCTACACCTTC. V and J are TRBV10-3 and TRBJ1-2; unclear D gene. The CDR3 covers 14 residues. V was cut by 3 bases and J by 8 bases, with 16 bases left in between. Germline CDR1 is ENHRY and CDR2 is SYGVKD.

This clone appeared a single time. The rearrangement uses TRBV30 and TRBJ1-4; 9 bases match TRBD1. There are 13 residues in the CDR3. Germline V gives CDR1 GTSNPN, CDR2 SVGIG (reference sequence). J was trimmed by 7 bases and V by 3 bases; bases with no gene match: 3. Here the CDR3 reads CAWRQGASEKLFF. The CDR3 bases are TGTGCCTGGAGACAGGGGGCCAGTGAAAAACTGTTTTTT.

The chain combines TRBV19 with TRBJ1-1; 11 bases match TRBD1. The CDR3 is made up of 14 amino acids. V was pared by 7 bases and J by 7 bases, with 8 bases of the junction left unmatched. Germline assignment: CDR1 LNHDA and CDR2 SQIVND (reference sequence). CDR3 sequence reads: CASMRGQGADEAFF. CDR3 nucleotides: TGTGCCAGTATGAGAGGACAGGGGGCAGATGAAGCTTTCTTT. The whole variable domain, remainder taken from reference TRBV19 and TRBJ1-1, is DGGITQSPKYLFRKEGQNVTLSCEQNLNHDAMYWYRQDPGQGLRLIYYSQIVNDFQKGDIAEGYSVSREKKESFPLTVTSAQKNPTAFYLCASMRGQGADEAFFGQGTRLTVV.

The DNA for the CDR3 is TGCGCCAGCAGCTTGCGCAGGGGGCAGAATGAGCAGTTCTTC. Residues: CASSLRRGQNEQFF. This chain connects TRBV5-1 to TRBJ2-1; 8 bases map to TRBD1. V shed 1 base and J 7 bases; nucleotides not matched to a gene: 4. CDR3 length: 14 amino acids. CDR1 and CDR2 from the germline V gene are SGHRS and YFSETQ. Filled out from reference TRBV5-1 and TRBJ2-1, the complete variable domain reads KAGVTQTPRYLIKTRGQQVTLSCSPISGHRSVSWYQQTPGQGLQFLFEYFSETQRNKGNFPGRFSGRQFSNSRSEMNVSTLELGDSALYLCASSLRRGQNEQFFGPGTRLTVL.

This chain connects TRBV5-1 to TRBJ1-1; no clear D. V was cut by 0 bases and J by 1 base, with 7 bases left in between. Germline lookup yields CDR1 SGHRS and CDR2 YFSETQ. The CDR3 runs 14 residues. In DNA form, the CDR3 reads TGCGCCAGCAGCTTGGGAGCCCCGAACACTGAAGCTTTCTTT. Translating gives CASSLGAPNTEAFF.

This chain joins TRBV19 and TRBJ2-3, with 10 bases identical to TRBD1. The length of the CDR3 is 15 residues. Unmatched junction bases numbered 4, after V lost 4 bases and J lost 3 bases. The germline V gene encodes CDR1 LNHDA and CDR2 SQIVND (reference sequence). This chain's CDR3 is CASSTRDRGTDTQYF. In nucleotides, the CDR3 is TGTGCCAGTAGTACCCGGGACAGGGGTACAGATACGCAGTATTTT.

The chain joins TRBV5-1 to TRBJ2-3; 8 positions agree with TRBD1. After removal of 5 bases from V and 1 base from J, the junction contained 6 bases not matched to a gene. The V gene's germline CDR1 is SGHRS and CDR2 YFSETQ. The CDR3 loop spans 15 amino acids. The DNA for the CDR3 is TGCGCCAGCAGTGGACAGGGTCTACGCACAGATACGCAGTATTTT. It is translated as CASSGQGLRTDTQYF. Supplemented by reference TRBV5-1 and TRBJ2-3, the full variable domain reads KAGVTQTPRYLIKTRGQQVTLSCSPISGHRSVSWYQQTPGQGLQFLFEYFSETQRNKGNFPGRFSGRQFSNSRSEMNVSTLELGDSALYLCASSGQGLRTDTQYFGPGTRLTVL.